The 11 T cell receptor beta chains below all came from one sample that was sequenced in a study of regulatory T cells in long-lasting Graves disease. Regarding time point: newly diagnosed GD, antithyroid drugs for less than 3 months. From PBMCs, RNA was extracted and then used to make the TCR library. According to the study, TCR beta libraries were built with iRepertoire HTBI primers and CDR3-region Arm-PCR. TCRdb independently ran MiXCR on the multiplex PCR reads; one entry per CDR3 protein. This table has approximately 400,000 distinct CDR3 sequences, approximately 15% appearing once. Separately, the same data were catalogued under a study of T cells in Graves' hyperthyroidism and ophthalmopathy.

The sequenced sample was peripheral blood mononuclear cells (PBMCs), obtained at new diagnosis, from a patient treated with antithyroid drugs. The source is a woman between 35 and 50 years old with Graves disease.

This clonotype was seen only a few times. The chain combines TRBV28 with TRBJ1-2, with D tentatively TRBD1 (5 bases). Germline-derived CDR1 and CDR2 are MDHEN and SYDVKM. Trimming cost V 6 bases and J 3 bases, with 14 bases left between them. This CDR3 comprises 14 residues. CDR3 sequence: CASSTIGAYYGYTF. The CDR3, as DNA: TGTGCCAGCAGCACTATCGGGGCGTACTATGGCTACACCTTC.

Many counts were recorded for this clonotype. The chain is built from TRBV20-1 and TRBJ2-3; 11 nucleotides line up with TRBD2. The CDR3 length is 13 residues. Germline CDR1 DFQATT, CDR2 SNEGSKA (reference sequence). The ends lost 7 bases at V and 0 bases at J; junction bases unmatched: 0. In nucleotides, the CDR3 is TGCAGTGGACTAGCGGGGAGCACAGATACGCAGTATTTT. This codes for CSGLAGSTDTQYF.

In this sample, this clonotype turned up many times. The chain joins TRBV7-2 to TRBJ2-7; TRBD1 aligns across 10 bases. V lost 5 bases to trimming and J lost 3 bases; unmatched junction nucleotides: 7. The CDR3 spans 15 residues. Germline CDR1 and CDR2: SGHTA and FQGNSA. CDR3 sequence: CASSVRQGANYEQYF. CDR3 in DNA: TGTGCCAGCAGCGTCCGACAGGGGGCAAACTACGAGCAGTACTTC.

In this sample, this clonotype turned up many times. The CDR3 DNA follows: TGTGCCAGCAAGCGACTAGCGGGAGCTTACGAGCAGTACTTC. Protein: CASKRLAGAYEQYF. The chain combines TRBV28 with TRBJ2-7, with 12 bases that match TRBD2. The CDR3 sequence is 14 residues long. Per the germline V gene, CDR1 is MDHEN and CDR2 is SYDVKM. J was trimmed by 4 bases and V by 7 bases; bases with no gene match: 5.

The chain has TRBV5-4 and TRBJ2-1; 11 positions agree with TRBD1. The germline gives CDR1 SGHNT, CDR2 YYREEE (reference sequence). The CDR3 sequence is 16 residues long. V lost 0 bases and J lost 8; bases outside the gene matches: 7. The DNA of the CDR3 is TGTGCCAGCAGCTTGGCCGGACAGGGGGCAGATGATGAGCAGTTCTTC. Encoded protein: CASSLAGQGADDEQFF.

This clonotype was counted at least ten times. The V and J genes are TRBV28 and TRBJ2-3; D not resolved. The CDR3 is 14 amino acids. Germline lookup yields CDR1 MDHEN and CDR2 SYDVKM. Trimming stripped 5 bases from V and 2 bases from J, with 11 bases between. The CDR3 DNA sequence: TGTGCCAGCAGTGAACAGATGGTCACAGATACGCAGTATTTT. Protein: CASSEQMVTDTQYF.

This clonotype was seen ten or more times. V and J are TRBV28 and TRBJ2-6; D might be TRBD2 (5 bases). This CDR3 spans 15 amino acids. Looked up from germline, CDR1 is MDHEN and CDR2 is SYDVKM. The V end was cut by 2 bases, the J end by 6 bases, with 11 bases between. The CDR3 nucleotides read TGTGCCAGCAGTTTAGGGGAGATGGAGGCCAACGTCCTGACTTTC. It is translated as CASSLGEMEANVLTF.

This clonotype has ten or more counts. The chain employs TRBV18 and TRBJ2-3; D is ambiguous. The CDR3 runs to 15 residues. V lost 3 bases, J lost 0 bases, and 10 bases lay in between. Germline loops: CDR1 KGHSH, CDR2 LQKENI. CDR3 protein: CASSPAQSSTDTQYF. DNA for the CDR3: TGTGCCAGCTCACCCGCGCAATCTAGCACAGATACGCAGTATTTT.

A remark on this clonotype: This may arise from a read error, as a much more abundant clone is one base away. CDR3 residues: CASRKGLPNNEQLF. The CDR3 DNA reads TGTGCCAGCAGGAAGGGACTACCTAACAATGAGCAGCTCTTC. The V gene is TRBV5-6, the J gene TRBJ2-1; 7 positions match TRBD2. The germline CDR1 and CDR2 sequences are SGHDT and YYEEEE. CDR3 size: 14 residues.

This clonotype appeared many times. The rearrangement joins TRBV7-8 to TRBJ2-3; no reliable D call. Germline V gene lookup returns CDR1 SGHVS and CDR2 FQNEAQ. This CDR3 region has 11 residues. V was trimmed by 4 bases and J by 8 bases, leaving 7 bases between them. The CDR3, as DNA: TGTGCCAGCAGCTCCACTGTTACGCAGTATTTT. This codes for CASSSTVTQYF.

The sample holds many counts of this clonotype. V usage is TRBV29-1 and J usage is TRBJ2-3; perhaps TRBD2 as D (5 bases). Germline V lookup: CDR1 SQVTM, CDR2 ANQGSEA. Trimming left V 6 bases short and J 0 bases short, with 13 bases between. This CDR3 has 14 residues. The chain's CDR3 is CSVDEGFSTDTQYF. The DNA of the CDR3 is TGCAGCGTGGATGAGGGATTTAGCACAGATACGCAGTATTTT.